The entry that follows covers one TCR beta chain sequence. The antigen is not known. The protocol was immunoSEQ multiplex PCR, while the TCRdb copy is restricted to in-frame clones and leaves out a portion. The table lists 30,000 to 40,000 clones, roughly 96% of them singletons. Patients with active juvenile idiopathic arthritis donated these samples. This record belongs to a study of circulating and synovial CD4+ cells in juvenile arthritis. Study results and limitations: Bulk blood CD4 repertoires were more diverse than these. Circulating pathogenic-like lymphocytes shared a substantially higher fraction of CDR3 sequences with synovium than bulk blood.

Germline V gene data show CDR1 as MGHDK and CDR2 as SYGVNS. The V gene lost 3 bases and the J gene lost 8 bases, with 10 bases spanning the gap. The CDR3 covers 13 residues. This clonotype originated in a human donor with juvenile idiopathic arthritis. The V call is TRBV25-1, the J call TRBJ2-2; D is possibly TRBD2 (5 bases). The sequenced sample was CD4+ T cells from blood. The CDR3 sequence is CASSESGRGELFF. Written as DNA, the CDR3 is TGTGCCAGCAGTGAGTCGGGAAGAGGGGAGCTGTTTTTT.